This TCR beta chain stems from a study of blood T cells in healthy people across ages. The authors ran a second PCR of 7 to 11 cycles using a sample-barcoded 5' primer and a J-beta primer mix. TCRdb processed the 5' RACE reads anew with MiXCR; each CDR3 protein has one entry. The table has over 750,000 distinct CDR3 sequences, around a quarter seen once. This clonotype showed up just a few times. The data also belong to a second study, concerning T cells of mothers and their children.

The receptor was derived from a boy between 5 and 17 years old in good health. Sequenced input: blood.

CDR3 sequence: CAISGLAGSYEQYF. For the CDR3, the DNA is TGTGCCATCAGCGGACTAGCGGGTTCCTACGAGCAGTACTTC. The rearrangement links TRBV10-3 to TRBJ2-7; the match to TRBD2 covers 11 bases. CDR3 length equals 14 residues. The trim removed 6 bases at V and 1 base at J, leaving 2 bases unmatched. Germline V gene lookup returns CDR1 ENHRY and CDR2 SYGVKD.